The 27 T cell receptor beta chains given below trace back to one sample, sequenced in a study of shared clonotypes between healthy human individuals. TCRdb's copy holds only in-frame clones and misses some; the assay was immunoSEQ multiplex PCR. The table records about 1.5 million clones, 95% to 99% of them present only once. Input material: naive CD4+ T cells sorted from blood. Noted subset: CD45RA+ positively selected. All receptors come from a man aged 25 to 45 in good health.

The V and J genes are TRBV2 and TRBJ2-7; TRBD2 matches at 10 bases. The CDR3 runs to 18 residues. J lost 4 bases, V lost 10 bases, and 22 bases had no gene match. The germline V gene encodes CDR1 SNHLY and CDR2 FYNNEI. CDR3 sequence: CATLGRTSGESPIYEQYF. The DNA of the CDR3 is TGTGCCACCCTCGGGCGGACTAGCGGCGAATCTCCTATTTACGAGCAGTACTTC.

The gene calls are TRBV27 and TRBJ2-7; 12 positions match TRBD2. In germline, CDR1 is MNHEY, CDR2 SMNVEV (reference sequence). The junction had 5 bases not matched to a gene; V was cut back by 4 bases and J by 4 bases. The CDR3 sequence is 15 residues long. CDR3 coding DNA: TGTGCCAGCAGTTCCCGGACTAGCGGGATATACGAGCAGTACTTC. Translation gives CASSSRTSGIYEQYF.

The chain combines TRBV6-1 with TRBJ1-1; the D is unclear. There are 13 residues in the CDR3. In germline, CDR1 is MNHNS, CDR2 SASEGT. V was trimmed by 0 bases and J by 11 bases, leaving 13 bases between them. CDR3 residues: CASSEAVWNGAFF. The CDR3 nucleotides read TGTGCCAGCAGTGAAGCGGTGTGGAATGGCGCTTTCTTT.

The chain couples TRBV9 to TRBJ2-2, with TRBD1 identical over 9 bases. V shed 4 bases and J 4 bases; nucleotides not matched to a gene: 5. There are 15 residues in the CDR3. Germline assignment: CDR1 SGDLS and CDR2 YYNGEE. The CDR3 nucleotides are TGTGCCAGCAGCACACGGACAGGGGCCACCGGGGAGCTGTTTTTT. Translation: CASSTRTGATGELFF.

This clone was counted ten times or more. The rearrangement links TRBV5-5 to TRBJ2-5, with 7 bases matching TRBD1. CDR3 size: 14 residues. Germline assignment: CDR1 SGHKS and CDR2 YYEKEE (reference sequence). The J segment lost 3 bases and the V segment lost 4 bases, leaving 6 bases of the junction unmatched. The CDR3 spells CASSPMTGKETQYF. In nucleotides, the CDR3 is TGTGCCAGCAGCCCTATGACAGGGAAAGAGACCCAGTACTTC.

The CDR3: CAISGDGTEAFF. In nucleotides, the CDR3 is TGTGCCATCAGCGGGGACGGCACTGAAGCTTTCTTT. The chain carries TRBV10-3 and TRBJ1-1; the D gene is possibly TRBD1 (5 bases). CDR1 and CDR2 from the germline V gene are ENHRY and SYGVKD. The CDR3 is 12 amino acids. V lost 6 bases and J lost 4, with 9 bases in between.

The gene calls are TRBV5-8 and TRBJ2-1, with 7 bases matching TRBD2. The CDR3 has 15 amino acids. Trimming cost V 5 bases and J 8 bases; bases outside gene matches: 13. Germline CDR1 SGHTS, CDR2 YDEGEE. The CDR3 spells CASRRFTSASDEQFF. In DNA form, the CDR3 reads TGTGCCAGCAGGCGTTTTACTAGCGCGAGCGATGAGCAGTTCTTC.

The rearrangement links TRBV5-6 to TRBJ2-2, with no clear D. The CDR3 spans 15 residues. Germline CDR1 reads SGHDT; CDR2 reads YYEEEE. The V and J ends lost 0 bases and 5 bases respectively, with 11 bases between them. The CDR3 region is CASSLVPGRTGELFF. The CDR3 DNA reads TGTGCCAGCAGCTTGGTTCCAGGAAGGACCGGGGAGCTGTTTTTT.

In DNA form, the CDR3 reads TGTGCCAGCAGCATCCTTACTAGCGGGCCGATCAATGAGCAGTTCTTC. Protein product: CASSILTSGPINEQFF. The rearrangement links TRBV7-6 to TRBJ2-1; 9 nucleotides line up with TRBD2. Germline V gene sequence: CDR1 SGHVS, CDR2 FNYEAQ. The trim removed 5 bases at V and 6 bases at J, leaving 11 bases unmatched. The CDR3 is 16 residues long.

The chain has TRBV6-6 and TRBJ1-2; D gene ambiguous. V was shortened by 2 bases and J by 7 bases, with 8 bases between the two germline ends. The CDR3 covers 12 residues. CDR1 and CDR2 from the germline V gene are MNHNY and SVGAGI (reference sequence). In DNA, the CDR3 is TGTGCCAGCAGTTACCCCGGGTCTGGCTACACCTTC. Encoded protein: CASSYPGSGYTF.

To note about this clone: The sample holds other DNA sequences that translate to the same CDR3. V gene TRBV28 combines with J gene TRBJ1-2, with a weak D call TRBD1 (6 bases). V lost 6 bases and J 5 bases, leaving 10 bases between the germline ends. The germline CDR1 and CDR2 sequences are MDHEN and SYDVKM. The CDR3 is 12 amino acids. As DNA, the CDR3 is TGTGCCAGCAGCGGGGGCGGGTATGGCTACACCTTC. Translating gives CASSGGGYGYTF.

The chain employs TRBV14 and TRBJ2-7, with a possible D match to TRBD2 (6 bases). V lost 1 base, J lost 3 bases, and 22 bases lay in between. CDR1 and CDR2 (germline): SGHDN, FVKESK. The CDR3 loop spans 18 amino acids. The CDR3 here is CASSQGGLTYRENYEQYF. As DNA, the CDR3 is TGTGCCAGCAGCCAAGGCGGCCTTACCTACCGGGAGAACTACGAGCAGTACTTC.

V and J are TRBV7-8 and TRBJ1-4, with TRBD1 matching 7 bases. The CDR3 is 15 amino acids. The J segment lost 6 bases and the V segment lost 5 bases, leaving 9 bases of the junction unmatched. Germline V gives CDR1 SGHVS, CDR2 FQNEAQ. The CDR3 sequence: CASSPEDRLDEKLFF. In DNA form, the CDR3 reads TGTGCCAGCAGCCCAGAGGACAGGCTGGATGAAAAACTGTTTTTT.

This clone was seen just once. The chain combines TRBV28 with TRBJ1-2; the D gene is possibly TRBD1 (6 bases). Trimming took off 3 bases at V and 8 bases at J, with 13 bases between the two ends. The CDR3 is 13 amino acids. CDR1 is MDHEN, CDR2 SYDVKM, per germline. This chain's CDR3 is CASSFRGLEGYTF. DNA for the CDR3: TGTGCCAGCAGTTTTCGGGGGCTAGAGGGCTACACCTTC.

V and J are TRBV6-5 and TRBJ2-5, with D unclear. V lost 7 bases to trimming and J lost 1 base, with 13 bases between them. The germline CDR1 and CDR2 sequences are MNHEY and SVGAGI. The length of the CDR3 is 14 residues. CDR3 sequence: CASILVFGQETQYF. The DNA of the CDR3 is TGTGCCAGCATCCTGGTATTCGGCCAAGAGACCCAGTACTTC.

The chain couples TRBV5-1 to TRBJ2-1, with D unresolved. CDR1 is SGHRS and CDR2 is YFSETQ in the germline V gene. The CDR3 runs 16 residues. Trimming shortened V by 6 bases and J by 5 bases, and 21 bases separated the two germline ends. In DNA, the CDR3 is TGCGCCAGCACCAAGCTAACCGGCCAACCCAACAATGAGCAGTTCTTC. It yields the protein CASTKLTGQPNNEQFF. The variable domain in full, completed from reference TRBV5-1 and TRBJ2-1, reads KAGVTQTPRYLIKTRGQQVTLSCSPISGHRSVSWYQQTPGQGLQFLFEYFSETQRNKGNFPGRFSGRQFSNSRSEMNVSTLELGDSALYLCASTKLTGQPNNEQFFGPGTRLTVL.

The chain couples TRBV5-1 to TRBJ2-3; 8 nucleotides line up with TRBD2. This CDR3 region has 18 residues. CDR1 and CDR2 from the germline V gene are SGHRS and YFSETQ. Losses at the gene ends were 4 bases for V and 1 base for J; bases not matched to a gene: 14. The DNA of the CDR3 is TGCGCCAGCAGCCGGAACCCTAGCGGGTTTAGGGGCACAGATACGCAGTATTTT. It codes for CASSRNPSGFRGTDTQYF.

The V call is TRBV19, the J call TRBJ2-5; 8 nucleotides match TRBD1. The CDR3 is 15 residues long. CDR1 and CDR2 from the germline V gene are LNHDA and SQIVND (reference sequence). With V trimmed by 5 bases and J by 5 bases, 10 bases remained unmatched. CDR3 sequence reads: CASSALDRVEETQYF. As DNA, the CDR3 is TGTGCCAGTAGTGCCTTGGACAGGGTGGAGGAGACCCAGTACTTC.

CDR3 amino acids: CASSSIRLAGSTYEQYF. The CDR3 DNA reads as TGTGCCAGCAGTTCCATCCGACTAGCGGGAAGTACCTACGAGCAGTACTTC. This chain uses TRBV27 with TRBJ2-7; 11 bases map to TRBD2. CDR1 is MNHEY, CDR2 SMNVEV, per germline (reference sequence). The V segment lost 4 bases and the J segment 2 bases; nucleotides outside the gene matches: 10. This CDR3 comprises 17 residues.

V is TRBV5-4 and J is TRBJ2-7; D is undetermined. Germline V lookup: CDR1 SGHNT, CDR2 YYREEE (reference sequence). This CDR3 is built from 11 residues. Trimming cost V 4 bases and J 3 bases, with 5 bases left between them. CDR3 sequence: CASSDNYEQYF. The CDR3 bases are TGTGCCAGCAGCGATAACTACGAGCAGTACTTC.

This rearrangement joins TRBV27 to TRBJ2-7, with D unclear. This CDR3 is 13 amino acids long. The V gene's germline CDR1 is MNHEY and CDR2 SMNVEV (reference sequence). V was shortened by 5 bases and J by 0 bases, with 8 bases between the two germline ends. The CDR3 reads CASSDVSSYEQYF. In DNA, the CDR3 is TGTGCCAGCAGTGACGTGAGCTCCTACGAGCAGTACTTC.

This chain joins TRBV6-5 and TRBJ2-3; a weak D match, TRBD1 (6 bases). This CDR3 comprises 16 residues. Per germline, CDR1 MNHEY and CDR2 SVGAGI. V was clipped by 2 bases and J by 6 bases, with 18 bases between them. The CDR3 region is CASSYDRTKAGDTQYF. The DNA for the CDR3 is TGTGCCAGCAGTTACGACAGGACGAAGGCCGGGGATACGCAGTATTTT.

Points on this clone: Other nucleotide sequences from this sample produce the same CDR3. The CDR3 sequence is CASSLQGRKETQYF. The CDR3 nucleotides read TGTGCCAGCAGTTTACAGGGTCGGAAAGAGACCCAGTACTTC. V is TRBV28 and J is TRBJ2-5; D perhaps matches TRBD1 (5 bases). Germline V gene data show CDR1 as MDHEN and CDR2 as SYDVKM. The CDR3 covers 14 residues. Trimming pared 2 bases from V and 3 bases from J, leaving 10 bases between.

V usage is TRBV10-3 and J usage is TRBJ2-7; 9 positions agree with TRBD1. V dropped 11 bases and J dropped 4; count of bases not matched to a gene: 9. The CDR3 runs to 13 residues. The germline V gene encodes CDR1 ENHRY and CDR2 SYGVKD. CDR3: CAVTGGIGYEQYF. The CDR3 DNA is TGTGCCGTAACAGGGGGCATAGGGTACGAGCAGTACTTC.

J is TRBJ1-2 and V is TRBV6-5, with a possible D match to TRBD1 (5 bases). The V and J ends lost 2 bases and 10 bases respectively, with 14 bases between them. This CDR3 comprises 13 residues. The V gene's germline CDR1 is MNHEY and CDR2 SVGAGI. As DNA, the CDR3 is TGTGCCAGCAGTTACACCGGGACGGGTTCCTACACCTTC. Its protein is CASSYTGTGSYTF.

The gene calls are TRBV5-1 and TRBJ2-7, with D perhaps matching TRBD2 (6 bases). Per the germline V gene, CDR1 is SGHRS and CDR2 is YFSETQ. The ends were cut back, 1 base at V and 4 bases at J, with 24 bases in the middle. This CDR3 region has 18 residues. The CDR3 sequence is CASSLWFPTAGSFYEQYF. The CDR3 nucleotides read TGCGCCAGCAGCTTGTGGTTCCCGACGGCGGGGTCTTTTTACGAGCAGTACTTC.

Remarks on this clone: Different DNA sequences within this sample yield the same CDR3. The chain recombines TRBV9 with TRBJ2-7, with D possibly being TRBD1 or TRBD2 (6 bases each). Germline values: CDR1 SGDLS, CDR2 YYNGEE. V lost 2 bases, J lost 5 bases, and 11 bases lay in between. The CDR3 covers 13 residues. The CDR3 region is CASSVRGRDEQYF. The CDR3 DNA is TGTGCCAGCAGCGTCCGGGGGCGAGACGAGCAGTACTTC.